The 11 T cell receptor beta chains in this list originate from one sample, sequenced in a study of T cells expressing NK-cell markers. For each CDR3 protein, TCRdb gives one entry from its re-call of the 5' RACE reads, without DNA. With about 450,000 distinct CDR3 sequences in the sample, the ten largest clones hold about 7.1%. Sequencing was done on a sample of blood T cells: a sorted CD56 or NKG2C T cell subset, CD4+ or CD8+ T cells, or bulk PBMC T cells (not recorded which). The receptors here all came from a woman between 18 and 75 years old in good health.

The CDR3 sequence: CASSVTGGFSTDTQYF. The chain carries TRBV28 and TRBJ2-3; TCRdb picks TRBD1, but there is no DNA to check that call. The CDR3 has 16 residues. Per germline, CDR1 MDHEN and CDR2 SYDVKM.

J is TRBJ2-1 and V is TRBV29-1; TCRdb designates TRBD2, a call that cannot be tested without DNA. Germline-derived CDR1 and CDR2 are SQVTM and ANQGSEA. The CDR3 sequence is 17 residues long. CDR3 loop: CSVEDAGGTSSYNEQFF.

J is TRBJ2-2 and V is TRBV30; TCRdb selects TRBD1, and the lack of DNA leaves this call unchecked. Germline V lookup: CDR1 GTSNPN, CDR2 SVGIG (reference sequence). CDR3 length: 14 amino acids. The CDR3 reads CAWSFPGGIGELFF.

The chain is built from TRBV7-2 and TRBJ2-6; TCRdb outputs TRBD1, but without DNA this stays unchecked. CDR3 length: 16 amino acids. Germline V gives CDR1 SGHTA, CDR2 FQGNSA. CDR3 sequence reads: CASSIPQGTGANVLTF.

The rearrangement uses TRBV14 and TRBJ1-5; with no DNA, the TCRdb D assignment of TRBD1 cannot be verified. The CDR3 runs 18 residues. The germline V gene has CDR1 SGHDN and CDR2 FVKESK. The CDR3 is CASSQVPLGVNSNQPQHF.

The rearrangement links TRBV6-2 or TRBV6-3 to TRBJ1-1; with no DNA, the TCRdb D assignment of TRBD1 cannot be verified. There are 12 residues in the CDR3. Germline V gene sequence: CDR1 MNHEY, CDR2 SVGEGT. Here the CDR3 reads CASGRGKTEAFF.

The chain joins TRBV7-2 to TRBJ1-4; there is no DNA to check the TCRdb D call of TRBD1. The CDR3 has 17 residues. Germline V gene sequence: CDR1 SGHTA, CDR2 FQGNSA. The CDR3 reads CASSLRAGGLTNEKLFF.

The chain couples TRBV10-3 to TRBJ1-6; the D call from TCRdb, TRBD1, cannot be confirmed without DNA. The germline gives CDR1 ENHRY, CDR2 SYGVKD. This CDR3 spans 13 amino acids. The CDR3 loop is CAISGQDNSPLHF.

This sequence joins TRBV10-3 and TRBJ1-5; the D call of TRBD1 rests on TCRdb alone, since no DNA is present to check it. The germline gives CDR1 ENHRY, CDR2 SYGVKD. This CDR3 contains 13 residues. CDR3: CAIRGEIRQPQHF.

The CDR3 loop reads CSAPKQSYEQYF. The chain employs TRBV20-1 and TRBJ2-7. CDR1 DFQATT and CDR2 SNEGSKA come from the germline V gene (reference sequence). This CDR3 spans 12 amino acids.

The CDR3 spells CASSYRVTYEQYF. The rearrangement uses TRBV12-3 or TRBV12-4 and TRBJ2-7; checking the TCRdb D call of TRBD1 is not possible without DNA. CDR3 length equals 13 residues.